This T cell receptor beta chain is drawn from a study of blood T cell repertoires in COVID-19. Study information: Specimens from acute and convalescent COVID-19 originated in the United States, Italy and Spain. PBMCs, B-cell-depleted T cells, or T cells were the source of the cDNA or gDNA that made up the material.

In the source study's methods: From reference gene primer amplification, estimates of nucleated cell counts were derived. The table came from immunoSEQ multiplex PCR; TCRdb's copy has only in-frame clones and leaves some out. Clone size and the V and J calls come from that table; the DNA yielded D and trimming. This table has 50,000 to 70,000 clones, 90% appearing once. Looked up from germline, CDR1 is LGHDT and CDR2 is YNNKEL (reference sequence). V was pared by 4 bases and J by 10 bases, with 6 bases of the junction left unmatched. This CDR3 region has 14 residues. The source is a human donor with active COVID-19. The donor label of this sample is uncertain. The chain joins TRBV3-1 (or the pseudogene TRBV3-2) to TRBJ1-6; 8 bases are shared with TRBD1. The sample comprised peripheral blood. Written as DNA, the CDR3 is TGTGCCAGCAGCCCGGACAGGGATTGGTCACCCCTCCACTTT. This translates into CASSPDRDWSPLHF.